These 13 T cell receptor beta chains share one sample of origin, sequenced in a study of cytomegalovirus exposure and HLA in healthy donors. Sequencing used immunoSEQ multiplex PCR; TCRdb keeps in-frame clones, though not all of them. The sample consists of roughly 100,000 clones, 85% to 95% of them appearing once. Sequenced: PBMCs. These receptor sequences come from a woman younger than 30 in good health and CMV-seronegative.

This sequence joins TRBV7-9 and TRBJ2-3, with TRBD2 matching 10 bases. This CDR3 has 17 residues. The germline V gene has CDR1 SEHNR and CDR2 FQNEAQ (reference sequence). V was clipped by 2 bases and J by 2 bases; unmatched bases: 7. This CDR3 reads CASSLIETSGNTDTQYF. The CDR3 DNA reads TGTGCCAGCAGCTTAATAGAAACTAGCGGGAACACAGATACGCAGTATTTT.

The V gene is TRBV6-5, the J gene TRBJ1-1; D is uncertain. Trimming cost V 5 bases and J 6 bases, with 16 bases left between them. The CDR3 extends over 14 amino acids. The germline CDR1 and CDR2 sequences are MNHEY and SVGAGI. The chain's CDR3 is CASSPGGGSAEAFF. DNA for the CDR3: TGTGCCAGCAGTCCCGGCGGAGGTTCGGCTGAAGCTTTCTTT.

This chain links TRBV25-1 with TRBJ1-2, with D possibly TRBD1 on 6 matching bases. The CDR3 loop spans 16 amino acids. Per the germline V gene, CDR1 is MGHDK and CDR2 is SYGVNS. Trimming took off 7 bases at V and 4 bases at J, with 22 bases between the two ends. The CDR3 DNA sequence: TGTGCCAGCAAGGGGGAGAAGGGGGAACGGAGCTATGGCTACACCTTC. As protein: CASKGEKGERSYGYTF.

The chain uses TRBV7-8 and TRBJ2-5; 7 bases are shared with TRBD2. J lost 0 bases, V lost 2 bases, and 12 bases had no gene match. CDR3 length equals 18 residues. Per the germline V gene, CDR1 is SGHVS and CDR2 is FQNEAQ. The CDR3 loop reads CASSLPGGPSGNQETQYF. The CDR3, as DNA: TGTGCCAGCAGCTTACCGGGCGGGCCTAGCGGAAACCAAGAGACCCAGTACTTC.

V and J are TRBV14 and TRBJ1-2, with 7 bases lining up with TRBD1. The CDR3 runs to 14 residues. Germline CDR1 SGHDN, CDR2 FVKESK. Unmatched junction bases numbered 3, after V lost 1 base and J lost 4 bases. The CDR3 nucleotides read TGTGCCAGCAGCCAAGTACAGGGGAGCTATGGCTACACCTTC. Translated, it gives CASSQVQGSYGYTF.

The chain joins TRBV4-3 to TRBJ2-7, with a weak D call TRBD2 (5 bases). Trimming took 0 bases from V and 1 from J, leaving 16 bases between them. This CDR3 spans 17 amino acids. Germline CDR1 LGHNA, CDR2 YSLEER. CDR3 amino acids: CASSQEKSPDWSYEQYF. The CDR3 nucleotides are TGCGCCAGCAGCCAAGAAAAGAGCCCGGACTGGTCCTACGAGCAGTACTTC.

This clone was seen only once. This chain joins TRBV5-4 and TRBJ1-2, with 7 bases that match TRBD1. In germline, CDR1 is SGHNT, CDR2 YYREEE (reference sequence). The trim removed 4 bases at V and 4 bases at J, leaving 10 bases unmatched. The length of the CDR3 is 15 residues. Written as DNA, the CDR3 is TGTGCCAGCAGCGAATCCTTAGGGACAGTCTATGGCTACACCTTC. Amino acid sequence: CASSESLGTVYGYTF.

The chain combines TRBV5-1 with TRBJ2-3; tentative D call: TRBD2 (6 bases). V shed 4 bases and J shed 3 bases, with 15 bases lying between them. In germline, CDR1 is SGHRS, CDR2 YFSETQ. The CDR3 runs to 15 residues. CDR3 protein: CASSDLGTPTDTQYF. CDR3 coding DNA: TGCGCCAGCAGCGATCTAGGGACTCCGACAGATACGCAGTATTTT.

This clone turned up a few times. This chain uses TRBV10-3 with TRBJ1-2; the match to TRBD1 covers 7 bases. The CDR3 sequence is 14 residues long. Germline trimming cut 0 bases from V and 4 bases from J; bases unmatched to any gene: 2. The germline CDR1 and CDR2 sequences are ENHRY and SYGVKD. CDR3 amino acids: CAISESTGIYGYTF. DNA for the CDR3: TGTGCCATCAGTGAGTCGACAGGGATCTATGGCTACACCTTC.

The rearrangement links TRBV5-1 to TRBJ1-1, with TRBD1 identical over 9 bases. Germline lookup yields CDR1 SGHRS and CDR2 YFSETQ. V was clipped by 3 bases and J by 4 bases; unmatched bases: 10. The CDR3 contains 16 residues. The CDR3 DNA reads TGCGCCAGCAGCTGGGGACAGGGAGATATTGGCACTGAAGCTTTCTTT. Residues: CASSWGQGDIGTEAFF.

This clone showed up just once. The chain recombines TRBV5-4 with TRBJ1-1, with a possible D match to TRBD1 (5 bases). CDR1 SGHNT and CDR2 YYREEE come from the germline V gene (reference sequence). The CDR3 extends over 16 amino acids. Trimming left V 0 bases short and J 3 bases short, with 15 bases between. CDR3 region: CASSLVGGKRDTEAFF. DNA for the CDR3: TGTGCCAGCAGCTTGGTCGGGGGGAAGCGGGACACTGAAGCTTTCTTT. Based on the CDR3 plus reference TRBV5-4 and TRBJ1-1, the full variable domain is ETGVTQSPTHLIKTRGQQVTLRCSSQSGHNTVSWYQQALGQGPQFIFQYYREEENGRGNFPPRFSGLQFPNYSSELNVNALELDDSALYLCASSLVGGKRDTEAFFGQGTRLTVV.

The chain combines TRBV7-9 with TRBJ1-2; TRBD1 is a possible D gene (5 bases). Germline values: CDR1 SEHNR, CDR2 FQNEAQ (reference sequence). The CDR3 loop spans 14 amino acids. Trimming left V 3 bases short and J 6 bases short, with 14 bases between. CDR3 loop: CASSFGGAGDGYTF. The CDR3 nucleotides read TGTGCCAGCAGCTTCGGGGGAGCCGGGGATGGCTACACCTTC.

This clone was observed once. The rearrangement uses TRBV5-1 and TRBJ1-6; no definite D call. The ends were cut back, 4 bases at V and 7 bases at J, with 15 bases in the middle. The CDR3 has 15 residues. CDR1 is SGHRS and CDR2 is YFSETQ in the germline V gene. The CDR3 reads CASSPGSTGNSPLHF. CDR3 nucleotide sequence: TGCGCCAGCAGCCCGGGGTCGACTGGAAATTCACCCCTCCACTTT.